This T cell receptor (beta chain) derives from a study of blood T cell repertoires in COVID-19. Recovered Cohort 3 donors showed two negative PCRs, clearance, or symptom resolution. Original methodology: Estimation of nucleated cell counts was performed using reference gene primer amplification. Sequencing used immunoSEQ multiplex PCR; TCRdb keeps in-frame clones, though not all of them. D and trimming come from the DNA, and the V and J calls and clone size come from that table. The data show over 200,000 clones, approximately 84% seen once. The TCR sequence derives from a man between 18 and 35 years old who had recovered from COVID-19. Sequencing input: PBMCs or T cells enriched from blood (not recorded which).

The CDR3: CASSSEGNPETQYF. The CDR3 bases are TGTGCCAGCAGCTCGGAGGGAAACCCCGAGACCCAGTACTTC. J is TRBJ2-5 and V is TRBV5-4, with D perhaps TRBD2 (6 bases). CDR1 SGHNT and CDR2 YYREEE come from the germline V gene (reference sequence). The ends were cut back, 3 bases at V and 5 bases at J, with 14 bases in the middle. This CDR3 spans 14 amino acids.